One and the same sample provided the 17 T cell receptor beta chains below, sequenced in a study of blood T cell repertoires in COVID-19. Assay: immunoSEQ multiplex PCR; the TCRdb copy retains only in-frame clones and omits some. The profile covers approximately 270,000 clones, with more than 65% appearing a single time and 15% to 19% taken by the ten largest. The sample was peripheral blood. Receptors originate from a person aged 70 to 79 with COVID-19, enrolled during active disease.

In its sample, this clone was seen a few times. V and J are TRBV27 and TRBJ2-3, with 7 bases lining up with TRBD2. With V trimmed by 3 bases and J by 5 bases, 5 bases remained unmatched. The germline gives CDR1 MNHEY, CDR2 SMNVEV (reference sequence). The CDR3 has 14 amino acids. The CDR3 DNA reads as TGTGCCAGCAGTTTCCTAGCGGCTGAAGATACGCAGTATTTT. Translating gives CASSFLAAEDTQYF.

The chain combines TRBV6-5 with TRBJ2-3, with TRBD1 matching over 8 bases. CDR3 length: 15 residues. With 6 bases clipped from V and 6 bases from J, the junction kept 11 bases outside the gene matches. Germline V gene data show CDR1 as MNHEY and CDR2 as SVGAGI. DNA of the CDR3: TGTGCCAGCAGCAACCGGGACAGGAATCCGGATACGCAGTATTTT. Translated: CASSNRDRNPDTQYF.

CDR3 amino acids: CASSGQVSGNTIYF. CDR3 nucleotide sequence: TGTGCCAGCAGCGGCCAGGTGTCGGGAAACACCATATATTTT. The gene calls are TRBV9 and TRBJ1-3, with D unresolved. Germline-derived CDR1 and CDR2 are SGDLS and YYNGEE. V was cut by 3 bases and J by 4 bases, with 11 bases left in between. The CDR3 extends over 14 amino acids.

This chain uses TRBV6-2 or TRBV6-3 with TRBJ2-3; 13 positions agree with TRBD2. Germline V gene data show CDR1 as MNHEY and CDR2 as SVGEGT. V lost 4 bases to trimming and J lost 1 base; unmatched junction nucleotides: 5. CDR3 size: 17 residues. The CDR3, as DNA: TGTGCCAGCAGTTCTCGAGGACTAGCGGGGGGCACAGATACGCAGTATTTT. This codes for CASSSRGLAGGTDTQYF.

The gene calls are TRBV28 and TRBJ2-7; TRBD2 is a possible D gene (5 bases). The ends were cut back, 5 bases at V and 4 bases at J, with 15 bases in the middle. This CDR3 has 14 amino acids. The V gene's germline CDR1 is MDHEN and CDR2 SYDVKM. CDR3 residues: CASSPPGLLYEQYF. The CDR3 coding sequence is TGTGCCAGCAGTCCCCCTGGACTGCTTTACGAGCAGTACTTC.

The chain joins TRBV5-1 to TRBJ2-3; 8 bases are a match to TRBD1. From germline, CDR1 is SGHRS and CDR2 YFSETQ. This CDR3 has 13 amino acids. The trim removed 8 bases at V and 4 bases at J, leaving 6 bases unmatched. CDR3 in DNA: TGCGCCAGTGGACAGGGAGGCCCAGATACGCAGTATTTT. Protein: CASGQGGPDTQYF.

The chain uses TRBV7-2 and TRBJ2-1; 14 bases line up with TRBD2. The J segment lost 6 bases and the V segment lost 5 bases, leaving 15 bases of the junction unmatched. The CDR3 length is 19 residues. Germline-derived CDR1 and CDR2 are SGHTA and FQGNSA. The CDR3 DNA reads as TGTGCCAGCAGCCCCCCACCCGGGACTAGCGGGAGTCGAGTCAATGAGCAGTTCTTC. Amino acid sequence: CASSPPPGTSGSRVNEQFF.

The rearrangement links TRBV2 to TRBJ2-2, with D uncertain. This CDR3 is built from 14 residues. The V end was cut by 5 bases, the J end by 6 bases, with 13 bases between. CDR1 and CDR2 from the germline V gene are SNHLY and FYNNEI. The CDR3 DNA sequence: TGTGCCAGCAGTCTCGGGTCCCAATCCGGGGAGCTGTTTTTT. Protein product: CASSLGSQSGELFF.

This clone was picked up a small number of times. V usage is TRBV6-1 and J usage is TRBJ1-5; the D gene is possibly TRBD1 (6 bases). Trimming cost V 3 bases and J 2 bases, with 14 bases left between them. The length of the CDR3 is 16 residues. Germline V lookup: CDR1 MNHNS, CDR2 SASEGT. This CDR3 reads CASSESTKGGNQPQHF. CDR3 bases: TGTGCCAGCAGTGAGTCTACGAAGGGGGGCAATCAGCCCCAGCATTTT.

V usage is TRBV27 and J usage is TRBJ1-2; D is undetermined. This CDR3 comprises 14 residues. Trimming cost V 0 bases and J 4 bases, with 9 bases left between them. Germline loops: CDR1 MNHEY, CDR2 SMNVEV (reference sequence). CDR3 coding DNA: TGTGCCAGCAGTTTATCACAACTAATCTATGGCTACACCTTC. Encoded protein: CASSLSQLIYGYTF.

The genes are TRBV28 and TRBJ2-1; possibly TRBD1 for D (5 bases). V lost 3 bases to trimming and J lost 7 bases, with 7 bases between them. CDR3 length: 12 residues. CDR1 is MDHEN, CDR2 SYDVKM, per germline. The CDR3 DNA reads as TGTGCCAGCAGTTTGGGGCGTAATGAGCAGTTCTTC. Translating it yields CASSLGRNEQFF.

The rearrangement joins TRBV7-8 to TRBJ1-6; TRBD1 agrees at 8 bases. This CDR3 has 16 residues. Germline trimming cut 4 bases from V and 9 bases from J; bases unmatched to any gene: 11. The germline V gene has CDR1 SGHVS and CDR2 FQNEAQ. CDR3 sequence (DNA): TGTGCCAGCAGCTGGGATACGGACAGGGCGGGTTCACCCCTCCACTTT. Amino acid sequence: CASSWDTDRAGSPLHF.

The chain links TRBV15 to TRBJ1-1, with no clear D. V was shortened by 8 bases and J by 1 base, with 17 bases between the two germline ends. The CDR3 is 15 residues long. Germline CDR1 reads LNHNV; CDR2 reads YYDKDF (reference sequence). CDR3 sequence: CATRILGGKNTEAFF. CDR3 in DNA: TGTGCCACCCGGATCTTGGGAGGGAAGAACACTGAAGCTTTCTTT.

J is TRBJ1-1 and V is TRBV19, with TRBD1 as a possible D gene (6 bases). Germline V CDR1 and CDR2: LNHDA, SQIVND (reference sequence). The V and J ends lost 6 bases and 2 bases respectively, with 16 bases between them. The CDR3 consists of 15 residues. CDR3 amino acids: CASSARTAQNTEAFF. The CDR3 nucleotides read TGTGCCAGTAGCGCGCGGACAGCTCAAAACACTGAAGCTTTCTTT.

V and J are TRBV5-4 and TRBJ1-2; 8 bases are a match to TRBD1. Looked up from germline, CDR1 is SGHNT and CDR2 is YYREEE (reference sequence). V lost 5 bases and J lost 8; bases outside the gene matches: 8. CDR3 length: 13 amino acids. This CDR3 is CASRPGGSRGYTF. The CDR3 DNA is TGTGCCAGCAGGCCAGGGGGCTCCCGGGGCTACACCTTC.

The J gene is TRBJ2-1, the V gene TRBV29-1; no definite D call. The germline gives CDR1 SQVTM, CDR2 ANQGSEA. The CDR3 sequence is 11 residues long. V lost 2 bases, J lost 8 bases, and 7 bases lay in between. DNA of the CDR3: TGCAGCGTTGAATTTAGTCATGAGCAGTTCTTC. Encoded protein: CSVEFSHEQFF.

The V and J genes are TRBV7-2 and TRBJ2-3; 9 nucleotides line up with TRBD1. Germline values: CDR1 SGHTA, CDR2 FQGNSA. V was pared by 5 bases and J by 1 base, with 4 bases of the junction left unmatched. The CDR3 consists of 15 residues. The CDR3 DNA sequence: TGTGCCAGCAGCGACCGGGACAGGGGCACAGATACGCAGTATTTT. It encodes CASSDRDRGTDTQYF.